The 30 T cell receptor beta chains in this list originate from one sample, sequenced in a study of blood T cells in healthy people across ages. A second about 6 to 11 cycle PCR used barcoded and J-beta primers. MiXCR, applied by TCRdb to the 5' RACE reads, yields one record per CDR3 protein. This sample carries 850,000 to 1,000,000 distinct CDR3 sequences, around 48% of them seen once, and the ten largest clones take over 10%. Sequencing used blood. Receptor source: a man aged 30 to 39 in good health.

At least ten counts were recorded for this clonotype. This chain links TRBV5-6 with TRBJ1-2; the D is unclear. There are 13 residues in the CDR3. The germline gives CDR1 SGHDT, CDR2 YYEEEE. V lost 4 bases, J lost 6 bases, and 13 bases lay in between. The CDR3, as DNA: TGTGCCAGCAGCCGAACCGGCCGAGATGGCTACACCTTC. This codes for CASSRTGRDGYTF. Variable domain in full (rest from reference TRBV5-6 and TRBJ1-2): DAGVTQSPTHLIKTRGQQVTLRCSPKSGHDTVSWYQQALGQGPQFIFQYYEEEERQRGNFPDRFSGHQFPNYSSELNVNALLLGDSALYLCASSRTGRDGYTFGSGTRLTVV.

This clonotype was seen a handful of times. The chain links TRBV7-9 to TRBJ2-7; D not resolved. This CDR3 is built from 14 residues. V was cut by 1 base and J by 3 bases, with 10 bases left in between. Germline V lookup: CDR1 SEHNR, CDR2 FQNEAQ (reference sequence). The CDR3 nucleotides are TGTGCCAGCAGCTTAGTGGGAAGATACTACGAGCAGTACTTC. It codes for CASSLVGRYYEQYF.

The rearrangement links TRBV7-2 to TRBJ1-2; unclear D gene. This CDR3 contains 15 residues. The V end was cut by 5 bases, the J end by 4 bases, with 17 bases between. Germline CDR1 SGHTA, CDR2 FQGNSA. In nucleotides, the CDR3 is TGTGCCAGCAGCGAAGACACGGCGCGTGTCTATGGCTACACCTTC. Encoded protein: CASSEDTARVYGYTF.

V gene TRBV20-1 combines with J gene TRBJ2-4, with D possibly being TRBD1 (6 bases). The assigned J gene may be wrong: the sequence end matches TRBJ2-7 better. From germline, CDR1 is DFQATT and CDR2 SNEGSKA (reference sequence). CDR3 length: 15 residues. CDR3 protein: CSARSPRQGGYEQYF. In DNA form, the CDR3 reads TGCAGTGCTAGATCCCCCCGCCAAGGGGGCTACGAGCAGTACTTC.

The chain employs TRBV24-1 and TRBJ2-5; TRBD2 matches 14 bases. The CDR3 consists of 18 residues. Germline CDR1 reads KGHDR; CDR2 reads SFDVKD. V dropped 4 bases and J dropped 11; count of bases not matched to a gene: 17. The CDR3 loop is CATSESGTSGGLYNEQYF. The CDR3, as DNA: TGTGCCACCAGTGAGTCGGGGACTAGCGGGGGCCTTTACAATGAGCAGTACTTC.

Here the CDR3 DNA reads TGTGCCAGCAGGGACGGACAGGACAATCAGCCCCAGCATTTT. As protein: CASRDGQDNQPQHF. The chain carries TRBV6-2 or TRBV6-3 and TRBJ1-5; TRBD1 matches 7 bases. The junction had 5 bases not matched to a gene; V was cut back by 6 bases and J by 3 bases. CDR3 size: 14 residues. Germline values: CDR1 MNHEY, CDR2 SVGEGT.

V is TRBV20-1 and J is TRBJ1-6; 7 bases line up with TRBD1. V shed 0 bases, J shed 9 bases, and the junction held 8 bases outside the gene matches. The V gene's germline CDR1 is DFQATT and CDR2 SNEGSKA (reference sequence). This CDR3 region has 15 residues. The CDR3 loop reads CSARDGQAKSSPLHF. CDR3 DNA sequence: TGCAGTGCTAGAGATGGACAGGCCAAATCTTCACCCCTCCACTTT.

This clonotype has only a few counts. The rearrangement links TRBV28 to TRBJ2-7; TRBD1 matches 8 bases. CDR3 length: 14 amino acids. V gave up 6 bases and J gave up 6 bases; unmatched junction bases: 10. The germline gives CDR1 MDHEN, CDR2 SYDVKM. The CDR3 region has the DNA TGTGCCAGCAGCCGGACAGGGAGTTTGCCCGAGCAGTACTTC. Translating gives CASSRTGSLPEQYF.

This clonotype was observed a handful of times. The chain combines TRBV28 with TRBJ2-7, with D unclear. V was trimmed by 3 bases and J by 0 bases, leaving 12 bases between them. Germline lookup yields CDR1 MDHEN and CDR2 SYDVKM. The CDR3 covers 15 residues. This CDR3 is CASSFYSGLSYEQYF. CDR3 DNA: TGTGCCAGCAGTTTCTATTCAGGTCTCTCCTACGAGCAGTACTTC.

This clonotype was seen only a few times. The gene calls are TRBV5-6 and TRBJ1-5; D unclear. The germline V and J ends were trimmed by 3 bases and 3 bases, with 7 bases remaining between them. The germline V gene has CDR1 SGHDT and CDR2 YYEEEE. CDR3 length: 13 residues. The CDR3 protein is CASSSRYNQPQHF. The CDR3 coding sequence is TGTGCCAGCAGCTCGAGATACAATCAGCCCCAGCATTTT. Full variable domain (remainder filled in from reference TRBV5-6 and TRBJ1-5): DAGVTQSPTHLIKTRGQQVTLRCSPKSGHDTVSWYQQALGQGPQFIFQYYEEEERQRGNFPDRFSGHQFPNYSSELNVNALLLGDSALYLCASSSRYNQPQHFGDGTRLSIL.

V gene TRBV2 combines with J gene TRBJ1-2; maybe TRBD1 (6 bases). The V end was cut by 6 bases, the J end by 8 bases, with 10 bases between. Germline V gene lookup returns CDR1 SNHLY and CDR2 FYNNEI. CDR3 size: 11 residues. CDR3 coding DNA: TGTGCCAGCAGCGGACAGATCGGCTACACCTTC. Protein product: CASSGQIGYTF.

On this clonotype: The junction shows a germline mismatch at one end, possibly a read error. The chain links TRBV4-1 to TRBJ2-5, with D possibly matching TRBD1 (5 bases). The J call may be faulty, since TRBJ2-7 better matches the DNA end. The CDR3 is 15 amino acids. Germline loops: CDR1 MGHRA, CDR2 YSYEKL. The CDR3 loop is CTSSQGDPLTYEQYF. As DNA, the CDR3 is TGCACCAGCAGCCAAGGGGATCCGTTGACCTACGAGCAGTACTTC.

A few counts support this clonotype. The chain recombines TRBV12-3 or TRBV12-4 with TRBJ1-5; D not certain. This CDR3 is built from 13 residues. V was clipped by 3 bases and J by 5 bases, with 8 bases between them. CDR3 region: CASSFRGHQPQHF. CDR3 nucleotides: TGTGCCAGCAGTTTTAGAGGTCATCAGCCCCAGCATTTT.

This chain connects TRBV29-1 to TRBJ2-5, with 7 positions matching TRBD1. CDR1 and CDR2 (germline): SQVTM, ANQGSEA. The trim removed 8 bases at V and 3 bases at J, leaving 9 bases unmatched. There are 13 residues in the CDR3. CDR3 region: CSSNRDSKETQYF. For the CDR3, the DNA is TGCAGCTCAAACCGGGACAGCAAAGAGACCCAGTACTTC.

The chain links TRBV10-3 to TRBJ2-2, with 9 bases lining up with TRBD1. The germline gives CDR1 ENHRY, CDR2 SYGVKD. CDR3 length equals 12 residues. V lost 11 bases to trimming and J lost 6 bases; unmatched junction nucleotides: 4. The CDR3 coding sequence is TGTGCCTTGGGACAGGGCGCCGGGGAGCTGTTTTTT. Translation gives CALGQGAGELFF.

J is TRBJ1-2 and V is TRBV10-3; D is undetermined. This CDR3 is built from 12 residues. Between the trimmed V and J ends, which lost 6 bases and 8 bases, there was a span of 13 bases. The germline gives CDR1 ENHRY, CDR2 SYGVKD. The CDR3 region is CAIRVPAGGYTF. CDR3 coding DNA: TGTGCCATCAGAGTACCGGCGGGGGGCTACACCTTC.

The chain links TRBV5-1 to TRBJ2-3, with D possibly being TRBD2 (5 bases). The CDR3 consists of 15 residues. The germline gives CDR1 SGHRS, CDR2 YFSETQ. The germline V and J ends were trimmed by 0 bases and 1 base, with 9 bases remaining between them. The CDR3 DNA follows: TGCGCCAGCAGCTTGGCCAGGACTGGCACAGATACGCAGTATTTT. This translates into CASSLARTGTDTQYF.

This sequence joins TRBV12-3 or TRBV12-4 and TRBJ1-5; the D is unclear. CDR3 length: 13 amino acids. Trimming pared 3 bases from V and 12 bases from J, leaving 15 bases between. The CDR3 sequence: CASSFLETSFQHF. Here the CDR3 DNA reads TGTGCCAGCAGTTTCTTGGAGACGTCGTTCCAGCATTTT.

This chain uses TRBV27 with TRBJ2-6; no definite D call. Germline V CDR1 and CDR2: MNHEY, SMNVEV (reference sequence). CDR3 size: 15 residues. The ends were cut back, 6 bases at V and 4 bases at J, with 13 bases in the middle. The CDR3 loop reads CASSPLVLGANVLTF. CDR3 nucleotides: TGTGCCAGCAGCCCCCTGGTACTGGGGGCCAACGTCCTGACTTTC.

This sequence joins TRBV21-1 and TRBJ1-2; TRBD1 is taken as the D call from the table, unchecked against the DNA. TRBV21-1 is given as a pseudogene. CDR3 length: 14 amino acids. The CDR3: CASSTGTVDYGYTF. The CDR3, as DNA: TGTGCCAGTAGTACCGGGACAGTGGACTATGGCTACACCTTC.

This clonotype has a handful of counts. The chain links TRBV12-3 or TRBV12-4 to TRBJ2-5, with unresolved D. Trimming stripped 3 bases from V and 0 bases from J, with 8 bases between. This CDR3 has 14 amino acids. The CDR3 nucleotides are TGTGCCAGCAGTTTGTGGACGGACCAAGAGACCCAGTACTTC. This gives the protein CASSLWTDQETQYF.

The V gene is TRBV12-3 or TRBV12-4, the J gene TRBJ2-3; tentatively, D is TRBD2 (5 bases). This CDR3 is 14 amino acids long. The V and J ends lost 6 bases and 6 bases respectively, with 16 bases between them. The CDR3 reads CASRTRGLGDTQYF. Written as DNA, the CDR3 is TGTGCCAGCAGAACCAGAGGGTTGGGGGATACGCAGTATTTT.

J is TRBJ2-5 and V is TRBV9; 9 nucleotides line up with TRBD1. The J call is in doubt because the DNA end fits TRBJ2-7 better. There are 15 residues in the CDR3. Germline lookup yields CDR1 SGDLS and CDR2 YYNGEE. CDR3 sequence: CASSVADRGRHEQYF. The CDR3 nucleotides are TGTGCCAGCAGCGTAGCGGACAGGGGTCGCCACGAGCAGTACTTC.

This clonotype was seen a few times. V and J are TRBV15 and TRBJ2-5; D remains ambiguous. V was shortened by 1 base and J by 5 bases, with 5 bases between the two germline ends. Germline assignment: CDR1 LNHNV and CDR2 YYDKDF (reference sequence). The CDR3 sequence is 12 residues long. The CDR3 spells CATSRVEETQYF. In DNA, the CDR3 is TGTGCCACCAGCAGAGTAGAGGAGACCCAGTACTTC.

This clonotype occurred a few times. Since a much larger clone is just one base distant, this may be a read error. The V gene is TRBV7-2, the J gene TRBJ1-4, with D unresolved. The CDR3 is 14 residues long. Looked up from germline, CDR1 is SGHTA and CDR2 is FQGNSA. The germline V and J ends were trimmed by 5 bases and 8 bases, with 15 bases remaining between them. The CDR3 loop is CASSVGNGGEKLFF. In DNA form, the CDR3 reads TGTGCCAGCAGCGTGGGGAATGGAGGCGAAAAACTGTTTTTT.

V and J are TRBV9 and TRBJ2-3, with 8 nucleotides matching TRBD2. Looked up from germline, CDR1 is SGDLS and CDR2 is YYNGEE. With V trimmed by 6 bases and J by 2 bases, 5 bases remained unmatched. This CDR3 comprises 14 residues. The DNA of the CDR3 is TGTGCCAGCACATTTAGCGGGGACACAGATACGCAGTATTTT. Translated, it gives CASTFSGDTDTQYF.

This clonotype occurred a few times. The V call is TRBV11-1, the J call TRBJ1-6; possible D gene TRBD1, 6 bases. In germline, CDR1 is SGHAT, CDR2 FQDESV (reference sequence). V was pared by 1 base and J by 6 bases, with 16 bases between. This CDR3 is 17 amino acids long. CDR3 nucleotides: TGTGCCAGCAGCTTAGACGCAGGGGTCGTGCCTAATTCACCCCTCCACTTT. It translates to CASSLDAGVVPNSPLHF.

This clonotype was detected only once. The chain employs TRBV11-2 and TRBJ2-7, with a possible D match to TRBD2 (6 bases). Germline V gives CDR1 SGHAT, CDR2 FQNNGV. The CDR3 spans 15 residues. V lost 1 base and J lost 7, with 17 bases in between. CDR3 in DNA: TGTGCCAGCAGCTTAGTCGGGGGACTCGACAATGAGCAGTACTTC. Its protein is CASSLVGGLDNEQYF.

The chain combines TRBV6-6 with TRBJ2-7; D unresolved. V lost 0 bases and J lost 3, with 15 bases in between. The germline V gene encodes CDR1 MNHNY and CDR2 SVGAGI (reference sequence). The CDR3 covers 16 residues. CDR3 bases: TGTGCCAGCAGTTACTCACGGCCGCCAAGGGACTACGAGCAGTACTTC. It encodes CASSYSRPPRDYEQYF.

The V call is TRBV6-6, the J call TRBJ1-2; 7 bases are a match to TRBD1. Per germline, CDR1 MNHNY and CDR2 SVGAGI (reference sequence). Losses at the gene ends were 5 bases for V and 5 bases for J; bases not matched to a gene: 8. The CDR3 length is 14 residues. This CDR3 reads CASSQQGLSYGYTF. DNA for the CDR3: TGTGCCAGCAGTCAACAGGGGTTAAGTTATGGCTACACCTTC.